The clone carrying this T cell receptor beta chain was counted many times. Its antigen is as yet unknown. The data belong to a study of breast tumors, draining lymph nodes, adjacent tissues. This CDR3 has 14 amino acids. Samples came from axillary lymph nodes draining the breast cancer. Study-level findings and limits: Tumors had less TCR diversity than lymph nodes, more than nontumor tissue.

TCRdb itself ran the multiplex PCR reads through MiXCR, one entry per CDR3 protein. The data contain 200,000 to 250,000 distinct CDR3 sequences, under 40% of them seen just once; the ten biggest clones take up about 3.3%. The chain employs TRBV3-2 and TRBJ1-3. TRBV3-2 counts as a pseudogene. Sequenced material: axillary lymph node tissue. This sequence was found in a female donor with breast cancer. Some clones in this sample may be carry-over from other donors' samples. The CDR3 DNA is TGTGCCAGCAGCCAAGCCAGCTCTGGAAACACCATATATTTT. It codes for CASSQASSGNTIYF.